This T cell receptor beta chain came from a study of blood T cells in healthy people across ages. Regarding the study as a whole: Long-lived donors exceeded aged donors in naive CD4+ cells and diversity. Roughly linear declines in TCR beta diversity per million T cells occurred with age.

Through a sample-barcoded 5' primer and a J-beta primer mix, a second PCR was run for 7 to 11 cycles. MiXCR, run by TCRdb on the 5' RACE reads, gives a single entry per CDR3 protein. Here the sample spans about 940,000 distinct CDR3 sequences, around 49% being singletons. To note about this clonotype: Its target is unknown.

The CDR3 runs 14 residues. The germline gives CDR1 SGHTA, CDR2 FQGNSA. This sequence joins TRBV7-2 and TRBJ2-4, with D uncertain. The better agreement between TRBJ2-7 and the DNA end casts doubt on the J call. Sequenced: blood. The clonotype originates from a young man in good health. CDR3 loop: CASSLGLRMYEQYF. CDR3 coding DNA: TGTGCCAGCAGCTTGGGCCTTCGGATGTACGAGCAGTACTTC.